The 12 T cell receptor beta chains reported below all come from one sample, sequenced in a study of cytomegalovirus exposure and HLA in healthy donors. Use of 60 Vbeta and 13 Jbeta primers characterized the PCR. TCRdb keeps only in-frame clones here, not all; method: immunoSEQ multiplex PCR. The sample has some 140,000 clones, approximately 80% seen once. The material sequenced was PBMCs. The receptors were sampled from a male donor in good health and CMV-seropositive.

The V gene is TRBV4-3, the J gene TRBJ2-7, with TRBD1 matching over 9 bases. The CDR3 loop spans 15 amino acids. Per germline, CDR1 LGHNA and CDR2 YSLEER. The junction had 5 bases not matched to a gene; V was cut back by 0 bases and J by 5 bases. The CDR3 DNA is TGCGCCAGCAGCCAAGACCCGGACAGGGGCAACGAGCAGTACTTC. Protein product: CASSQDPDRGNEQYF.

In this sample, this clone turned up once. The gene calls are TRBV4-1 and TRBJ2-2, with 7 bases aligning to TRBD1. Germline V gene data show CDR1 as MGHRA and CDR2 as YSYEKL. Trimming at V came to 4 bases and at J to 2 bases, leaving 4 bases not matched to a gene. This CDR3 region has 15 residues. CDR3 coding DNA: TGCGCCAGCAGCCTCCGGGACAGCAACACCGGGGAGCTGTTTTTT. Translating gives CASSLRDSNTGELFF.

This CDR3 is CASRWGDIQYF. The CDR3, as DNA: TGTGCCAGCAGGTGGGGGGACATTCAGTACTTC. The chain joins TRBV6-1 to TRBJ2-4; a weak D match, TRBD2 (6 bases). The V end lost 6 bases, the J end lost 8 bases, and 8 bases lay between the germline ends. This CDR3 has 11 amino acids. The germline V gene encodes CDR1 MNHNS and CDR2 SASEGT.

This clone was found once. The rearrangement joins TRBV5-1 to TRBJ2-1, with D perhaps matching TRBD2 (5 bases). The germline V and J ends were trimmed by 0 bases and 4 bases, with 8 bases remaining between them. The CDR3 is 14 amino acids. Germline V CDR1 and CDR2: SGHRS, YFSETQ. For the CDR3, the DNA is TGCGCCAGCAGCTTGGGAGGCGGGTACAATGAGCAGTTCTTC. It codes for CASSLGGGYNEQFF.

The rearrangement uses TRBV9 and TRBJ2-3, with unresolved D. The V and J ends lost 1 base and 4 bases respectively, with 7 bases between them. This CDR3 contains 13 residues. Per germline, CDR1 SGDLS and CDR2 YYNGEE. In DNA form, the CDR3 reads TGTGCCAGCAGCGTACTAGGATCAGATACGCAGTATTTT. Residues: CASSVLGSDTQYF.

This clone was counted a single time. The genes are TRBV2 and TRBJ2-3; a weak D match, TRBD2 (6 bases). CDR3 length: 15 residues. CDR1 and CDR2 from the germline V gene are SNHLY and FYNNEI. Between the trimmed V and J ends, which lost 1 base and 4 bases, there was a span of 12 bases. DNA of the CDR3: TGTGCCAGCAGTGAAGGTGGAGGGGTCCCAGATACGCAGTATTTT. It specifies CASSEGGGVPDTQYF. The variable domain in full, with the rest retrieved from reference TRBV2 and TRBJ2-3, is EPEVTQTPSHQVTQMGQEVILRCVPISNHLYFYWYRQILGQKVEFLVSFYNNEISEKSEIFDDQFSVERPDGSNFTLKIRSTKLEDSAMYFCASSEGGGVPDTQYFGPGTRLTVL.

In its sample, this clone was seen once. The chain couples TRBV6-1 to TRBJ1-6, with TRBD1 as a possible D gene (6 bases). There are 15 residues in the CDR3. Germline values: CDR1 MNHNS, CDR2 SASEGT. V was pared by 7 bases and J by 7 bases, with 17 bases between. The CDR3 is CASTEDRDTNSPLHF. In DNA form, the CDR3 reads TGTGCCAGCACTGAGGACCGGGACACCAATTCACCCCTCCACTTT.

The V gene is TRBV9, the J gene TRBJ2-1; TRBD2 matches 7 bases. The CDR3 consists of 15 residues. J lost 8 bases, V lost 4 bases, and 12 bases had no gene match. CDR1 and CDR2 (germline): SGDLS, YYNGEE. CDR3 sequence (DNA): TGTGCCAGCAGCCCCTCTGCGGGAGTGAACTATGAGCAGTTCTTC. It is translated as CASSPSAGVNYEQFF.

The rearrangement uses TRBV7-9 and TRBJ1-1, with D possibly TRBD1 on 5 matching bases. V was cut by 5 bases and J by 11 bases, with 18 bases left in between. CDR1 is SEHNR, CDR2 FQNEAQ, per germline (reference sequence). CDR3 length: 13 residues. DNA of the CDR3: TGTGCCAGCAGCGCTATTGGGGGGGATGGGGCTTTCTTT. Amino acids: CASSAIGGDGAFF.

This chain joins TRBV18 and TRBJ1-1; D not resolved. This CDR3 is built from 15 residues. Germline V CDR1 and CDR2: KGHSH, LQKENI. V dropped 4 bases and J dropped 1 base, with 13 bases sitting between them. CDR3 coding DNA: TGTGCCAGCTCACATGGAGGAGGGTCGAACACTGAAGCTTTCTTT. This encodes CASSHGGGSNTEAFF.

The chain has TRBV7-9 and TRBJ1-2; TRBD1 agrees at 7 bases. The CDR3 extends over 13 amino acids. Trimming at V came to 5 bases and at J to 4 bases, leaving 4 bases not matched to a gene. In germline, CDR1 is SEHNR, CDR2 FQNEAQ (reference sequence). Here the CDR3 reads CASSQRQGYGYTF. CDR3 nucleotide sequence: TGTGCCAGCAGCCAGCGACAGGGCTATGGCTACACCTTC.

This chain links TRBV27 with TRBJ2-1; 11 bases are shared with TRBD2. The CDR3 is 15 residues long. From germline, CDR1 is MNHEY and CDR2 SMNVEV (reference sequence). V shed 6 bases, J shed 6 bases, and the junction held 7 bases outside the gene matches. In DNA form, the CDR3 reads TGTGCCAGCAGCTCTTTTGGACTAGCGGGCAATGAGCAGTTCTTC. Protein sequence: CASSSFGLAGNEQFF.